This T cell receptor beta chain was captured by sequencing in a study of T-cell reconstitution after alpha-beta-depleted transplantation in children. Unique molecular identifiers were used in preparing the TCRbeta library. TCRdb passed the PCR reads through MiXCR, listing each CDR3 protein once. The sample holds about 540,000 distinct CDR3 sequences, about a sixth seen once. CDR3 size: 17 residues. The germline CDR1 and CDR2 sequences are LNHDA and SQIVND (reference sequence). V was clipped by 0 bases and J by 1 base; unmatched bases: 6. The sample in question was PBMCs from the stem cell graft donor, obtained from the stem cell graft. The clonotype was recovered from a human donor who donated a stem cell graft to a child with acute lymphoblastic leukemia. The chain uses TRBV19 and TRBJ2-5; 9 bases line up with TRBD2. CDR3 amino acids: CASSIDGSGRLQETQYF. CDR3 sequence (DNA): TGTGCCAGTAGTATAGATGGTAGCGGGAGACTCCAAGAGACCCAGTACTTC.